This record concerns one T cell receptor beta chain sequence. Its antigen is not yet known. Per-base qualities were not stored, and no clone one base away is much larger. This sample was included in a study of blood T cell repertoires in COVID-19 (dated by TCRdb to the early 2020s). For the wider study: Samples covering the acute and convalescent phases of COVID-19 were provided by collaborators in the United States, Italy and Spain. The material from the prospective study consisted of cDNA or gDNA derived from T cells, B-cell-depleted T cells, or PBMCs. Deeply sampled blood TCRbeta repertoires from subjects exposed to, actively infected with, or recovered from COVID-19 were included in the dataset. The repertoires were made available in a free public database intended to serve as a resource for research on the immune response to SARS-CoV-2. The samples were drawn from two sources: the first 160 participants of the ongoing ImmuneRACE study, and 950 to 1,500 subjects contributed by 6 global collaborators. The sample metadata nearly always contained a de-identified subject ID, COVID-19 status, age in years and sex. HLA class I and class II types, where available, came from metadata supplied by the sample provider rather than from assay-based typing.

CDR1 and CDR2 were assigned from the germline V gene as KGHDR and SFDVKD. Reading from cysteine to phenylalanine, the CDR3 counts 14 amino acids. Only CDR3 DNA is held: 42 bases, read in frame from base 1. The V end gives up 7 bases and the J end 8 bases, leaving 10 bases in the junction not matched to a gene. TCRbeta CDR3 regions were amplified from genomic DNA by means of the immunoSEQ Assay, a bias-controlled multiplex PCR. In the paper's pipeline: Within the assay, amplification of reference gene primers was used to estimate how many nucleated cells each sample contained. To quantify the absolute abundance of each unique TCRbeta CDR3 rearrangement, sequence reads were collapsed and filtered. For each sample, productive Simpson clonality was calculated as the square root of Simpson's diversity index over productive rearrangements. The table was pulled from immuneACCESS by TCRdb, which kept in-frame rearrangements only. Such tables lose some clones; where checked, under half of the loss comes from unresolved V genes, and the rest has no known cause. V and J calls and clone size come straight from that table; D and trimming were deduced from the DNA. Here the sample has about 190,000 clones; 86% occur a single time. Of the sample, roughly 2.9% falls within the top ten clones.

Each collaborating institution followed its own protocols to collect whole blood in K2EDTA tubes. For TCRbeta analysis, collaborators shipped samples as frozen whole blood, isolated PBMCs, or DNA extracted from either of those sample types. Paper-wide results and their limitations: The quantity of clinical and demographic metadata differed by source and by participant and was supplied without curation.

The sequenced material came from peripheral blood. Here the chain combines TRBV24-1 and TRBJ2-1, with 7 bases aligning to TRBD1. The TCR sequence derives from a woman in her 30s with active or convalescent COVID-19. The CDR3 protein: CATRQGQGSDEQFF. The nucleotide sequence reads as follows: TGTGCCACCAGACAGGGGCAGGGTTCGGATGAGCAGTTCTTC.